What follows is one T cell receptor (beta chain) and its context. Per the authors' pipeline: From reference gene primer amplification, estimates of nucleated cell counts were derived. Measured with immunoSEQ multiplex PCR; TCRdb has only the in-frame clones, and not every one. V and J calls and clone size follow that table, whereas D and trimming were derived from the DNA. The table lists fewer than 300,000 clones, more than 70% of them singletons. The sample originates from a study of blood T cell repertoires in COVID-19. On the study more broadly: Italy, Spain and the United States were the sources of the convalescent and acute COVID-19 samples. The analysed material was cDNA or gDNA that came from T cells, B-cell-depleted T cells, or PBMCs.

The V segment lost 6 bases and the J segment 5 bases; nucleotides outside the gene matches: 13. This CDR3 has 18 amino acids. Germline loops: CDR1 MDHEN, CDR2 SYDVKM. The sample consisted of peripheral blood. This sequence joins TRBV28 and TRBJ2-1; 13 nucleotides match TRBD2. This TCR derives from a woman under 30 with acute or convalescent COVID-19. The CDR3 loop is CASSSFIRLAGGNNEQFF. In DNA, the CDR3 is TGTGCCAGCAGCTCCTTTATCCGACTAGCGGGAGGTAACAATGAGCAGTTCTTC. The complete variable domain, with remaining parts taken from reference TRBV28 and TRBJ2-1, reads DVKVTQSSRYLVKRTGEKVFLECVQDMDHENMFWYRQDPGLGLRLIYFSYDVKMKEKGDIPEGYSVSREKKERFSLILESASTNQTSMYLCASSSFIRLAGGNNEQFFGPGTRLTVL.